These T cell receptor beta chains were read from a single sample in a study of memory CD4+ T cells and cytomegalovirus serostatus. Clones were read by immunoSEQ multiplex PCR, and TCRdb kept only the in-frame ones, dropping some. The sample shows approximately 40,000 clones, 76% of them seen only once. Sequencing input: memory CD4+ T cells from blood. The receptors come from an adult in good health and CMV-seronegative. The CDR3 runs from the conserved cysteine through the conserved F or W. The order of the fields is J gene, V gene, CDR3 length, CDR3 protein.

j_call: TRBJ2-6; v_call: TRBV4-3; cdr3_length: 19; cdr3_aa: CASSQIHSGSVPGANVLTF
j_call: TRBJ2-7; v_call: TRBV10-3; cdr3_length: 12; cdr3_aa: CAISATVYEQYF
j_call: TRBJ2-1; v_call: TRBV30; cdr3_length: 14; cdr3_aa: CAWSVKGGKNEQFF
j_call: TRBJ1-1; v_call: TRBV7-2; cdr3_length: 13; cdr3_aa: CASSSQRNTEAFF
j_call: TRBJ1-1; v_call: TRBV5-1; cdr3_length: 17; cdr3_aa: CASSIVSSRRGNTEAFF
j_call: TRBJ2-2; v_call: TRBV7-6; cdr3_length: 19; cdr3_aa: CASSSRTSGILRGTGELFF
j_call: TRBJ2-5; v_call: TRBV27; cdr3_length: 16; cdr3_aa: CASTPLGTGIQETQYF
j_call: TRBJ1-3; v_call: TRBV5-4; cdr3_length: 13; cdr3_aa: CASSVDRGNTIYF
j_call: TRBJ2-2; v_call: TRBV4-3; cdr3_length: 15; cdr3_aa: CASSWDRAYIGELFF
j_call: TRBJ1-1; v_call: TRBV28; cdr3_length: 13; cdr3_aa: CASTRVGNTEAFF
j_call: TRBJ1-2; v_call: TRBV28; cdr3_length: 17; cdr3_aa: CASSQPHPGQGRGGYTF
j_call: TRBJ2-5; v_call: TRBV5-4; cdr3_length: 13; cdr3_aa: CASSPVGGETQYF
j_call: TRBJ2-2; v_call: TRBV25-1; cdr3_length: 15; cdr3_aa: CASSTGTKNTGELFF
j_call: TRBJ2-3; v_call: TRBV6-5; cdr3_length: 16; cdr3_aa: CASSYSSGANTDTQYF
j_call: TRBJ2-5; v_call: TRBV27; cdr3_length: 14; cdr3_aa: CASSSQGLAGTQYF
j_call: TRBJ1-4; v_call: TRBV28; cdr3_length: 14; cdr3_aa: CASSLAGANEKLFF
j_call: TRBJ2-7; v_call: TRBV6-5; cdr3_length: 15; cdr3_aa: CASSSRRTQDYEQYF
j_call: TRBJ2-2; v_call: TRBV11-3; cdr3_length: 15; cdr3_aa: CASSLGGGYTGELFF
j_call: TRBJ2-3; v_call: TRBV5-6; cdr3_length: 19; cdr3_aa: CASGRTSGATSYSTDTQYF
j_call: TRBJ1-1; v_call: TRBV27; cdr3_length: 14; cdr3_aa: CASSRGTANTEAFF
j_call: TRBJ2-1; v_call: TRBV27; cdr3_length: 15; cdr3_aa: CASKERPSSYNEQFF
j_call: TRBJ2-3; v_call: TRBV7-2; cdr3_length: 16; cdr3_aa: CASSFRQGEITDTQYF
j_call: TRBJ2-1; v_call: TRBV10-3; cdr3_length: 15; cdr3_aa: CAISPGTSGSNEQFF
j_call: TRBJ2-1; v_call: TRBV5-1; cdr3_length: 17; cdr3_aa: CASSLAPLAGGDNEQFF
j_call: TRBJ1-2; v_call: TRBV28; cdr3_length: 12; cdr3_aa: CASSRQEYGYTF
j_call: TRBJ2-7; v_call: TRBV5-6; cdr3_length: 14; cdr3_aa: CASRDLKGPYEQYF
j_call: TRBJ2-1; v_call: TRBV2; cdr3_length: 14; cdr3_aa: CASGSGISYNEQFF
j_call: TRBJ2-2; v_call: TRBV14; cdr3_length: 15; cdr3_aa: CASSQDLGPPGELFF
j_call: TRBJ2-1; v_call: TRBV7-2; cdr3_length: 13; cdr3_aa: CASTRLANNEQFF
j_call: TRBJ2-5; v_call: TRBV6-1; cdr3_length: 12; cdr3_aa: CASSETVGTQYF
j_call: TRBJ1-2; v_call: TRBV11-2; cdr3_length: 14; cdr3_aa: CASSSLRSYYGYTF
j_call: TRBJ2-3; v_call: TRBV4-3; cdr3_length: 13; cdr3_aa: CASSPGPPDTQYF
j_call: TRBJ1-1; v_call: TRBV18; cdr3_length: 16; cdr3_aa: CASSPPSRGEDTEAFF
j_call: TRBJ2-5; v_call: TRBV9; cdr3_length: 12; cdr3_aa: CASSVAGGAQYF
j_call: TRBJ1-5; v_call: TRBV7-9; cdr3_length: 12; cdr3_aa: CASSEEGMAQHF
j_call: TRBJ2-3; v_call: TRBV11-3; cdr3_length: 14; cdr3_aa: CASSSTSVADTQYF
j_call: TRBJ1-5; v_call: TRBV30; cdr3_length: 13; cdr3_aa: CAWSTGGDQPQHF
j_call: TRBJ2-2; v_call: TRBV5-4; cdr3_length: 14; cdr3_aa: CASSFGSFTGELFF
j_call: TRBJ1-3; v_call: TRBV4-3; cdr3_length: 14; cdr3_aa: CASSQALRGDTIYF
j_call: TRBJ1-1; v_call: TRBV15; cdr3_length: 16; cdr3_aa: CATSRDDRSWNTEAFF
j_call: TRBJ1-5; v_call: TRBV28; cdr3_length: 15; cdr3_aa: CASSLQQGGNQPQHF
j_call: TRBJ1-4; v_call: TRBV7-2; cdr3_length: 15; cdr3_aa: CASSPVKGVEEKLFF
j_call: TRBJ2-1; v_call: TRBV25-1; cdr3_length: 15; cdr3_aa: CASSEPREGYHEQFF